These 25 T cell receptor beta chains share one sample of origin, sequenced in a study of OX40 agonist ivuxolimab in advanced cancers. Using immunoSEQ multiplex PCR, the repertoire was profiled, and TCRdb retains in-frame clones only, with some absent. The sample yields 85,000 to 100,000 clones, over 75% seen once. This specimen was CD4+ or CD8+ T cells sorted from blood, taken in a trial of the OX40 agonist ivuxolimab. Receptors were obtained from an adult with an advanced solid tumor such as melanoma, head and neck, liver or kidney cancer.

The rearrangement links TRBV18 to TRBJ2-5; a possible D gene is TRBD1 (7 bases). CDR1 is KGHSH, CDR2 LQKENI, per germline. The CDR3 contains 16 residues. Trimming pared 0 bases from V and 4 bases from J, leaving 15 bases between. The DNA of the CDR3 is TGTGCCAGCTCACCACCGGAGGGGGCAATGGGAGAGACCCAGTACTTC. It yields the protein CASSPPEGAMGETQYF.

This chain uses TRBV5-1 with TRBJ1-1; 9 bases line up with TRBD1. Trimming cost V 4 bases and J 0 bases; bases outside gene matches: 7. From germline, CDR1 is SGHRS and CDR2 YFSETQ. The CDR3 totals 16 residues. The CDR3 DNA sequence: TGCGCCAGCAGCAGGGGACAGGGTGAAATGAACACTGAAGCTTTCTTT. Its translation: CASSRGQGEMNTEAFF.

The chain links TRBV5-4 to TRBJ1-4; D is unresolved. The CDR3 contains 14 residues. Germline values: CDR1 SGHNT, CDR2 YYREEE (reference sequence). The V and J ends lost 0 bases and 6 bases respectively, with 9 bases between them. The CDR3 protein is CASSLDGRHEKLFF. The CDR3 DNA reads TGTGCCAGCAGCTTGGACGGAAGGCATGAAAAACTGTTTTTT.

The rearrangement joins TRBV19 to TRBJ2-1; D gene ambiguous. The length of the CDR3 is 15 residues. CDR1 LNHDA and CDR2 SQIVND come from the germline V gene (reference sequence). Between the trimmed V and J ends, which lost 8 bases and 6 bases, there was a span of 20 bases. CDR3 amino acids: CASGRVAPKINEQFF. CDR3 nucleotide sequence: TGTGCCAGTGGCCGGGTGGCCCCTAAGATCAATGAGCAGTTCTTC.

The chain combines TRBV30 with TRBJ2-3; tentative D call: TRBD1 (6 bases). V was cut by 3 bases and J by 7 bases, with 11 bases left in between. The CDR3 is 12 amino acids. The germline V gene has CDR1 GTSNPN and CDR2 SVGIG (reference sequence). The CDR3 loop reads CAWRPGENTQYF. CDR3 in DNA: TGTGCCTGGAGACCAGGGGAAAATACGCAGTATTTT. Using reference TRBV30 and TRBJ2-3 for the parts outside the CDR3, the full variable domain is SQTIHQWPATLVQPVGSPLSLECTVEGTSNPNLYWYRQAAGRGLQLLFYSVGIGQISSEVPQNLSASRPQDRQFILSSKKLLLSDSGFYLCAWRPGENTQYFGPGTRLTVL.

The chain uses TRBV6-5 and TRBJ1-6; 8 nucleotides agree with TRBD1. The ends lost 5 bases at V and 10 bases at J; junction bases unmatched: 7. The CDR3 sequence is 14 residues long. From germline, CDR1 is MNHEY and CDR2 SVGAGI. CDR3 region: CASSQGQGVSPLHF. The CDR3 coding sequence is TGTGCCAGCAGTCAAGGACAGGGAGTATCACCCCTCCACTTT.

The CDR3 nucleotides are TGTGCCATCAGTGAGGACCCGGGGACTGAAGCTTTCTTT. The encoded protein is CAISEDPGTEAFF. The genes are TRBV10-3 and TRBJ1-1; D gene unclear. V lost 2 bases, J lost 5 bases, and 9 bases lay in between. Germline loops: CDR1 ENHRY, CDR2 SYGVKD. This CDR3 has 13 residues.

The rearrangement uses TRBV30 and TRBJ1-6; TRBD1 agrees at 8 bases. V trimming: 4 bases; J trimming: 8 bases; junction bases outside the gene matches: 1. The CDR3 extends over 12 amino acids. Per germline, CDR1 GTSNPN and CDR2 SVGIG (reference sequence). CDR3 nucleotides: TGTGCCTGGACAGGGGGCGATTCACCCCTCCACTTT. It translates to CAWTGGDSPLHF.

The chain carries TRBV6-6 and TRBJ2-7; 8 bases map to TRBD2. Losses at the gene ends were 6 bases for V and 5 bases for J; bases not matched to a gene: 12. Germline V gives CDR1 MNHNY, CDR2 SVGAGI (reference sequence). The CDR3 extends over 15 amino acids. The CDR3 is CASRRTREGSNEQYV. The CDR3 DNA sequence: TGTGCCAGCAGACGAACCCGGGAGGGCTCTAACGAGCAGTACGTC.

Written as DNA, the CDR3 is TGTGCCAGCAGCTCCTCCGGCCAGACACACTCTGGAAACACCATATATTTT. This translates into CASSSSGQTHSGNTIYF. The chain carries TRBV13 and TRBJ1-3; no reliable D call. The V gene's germline CDR1 is PRHDT and CDR2 FYEKMQ (reference sequence). V was cut by 4 bases and J by 0 bases, with 16 bases left in between. The CDR3 has 17 residues.

CDR3 nucleotides: TGTGCCAGCAGCTTGGGGTCAGGCACAGATACGCAGTATTTT. It specifies CASSLGSGTDTQYF. This chain links TRBV5-4 with TRBJ2-3; D remains ambiguous. The CDR3 has 14 residues. CDR1 and CDR2 (germline): SGHNT, YYREEE (reference sequence). With 0 bases removed from V and 1 base from J, the gap between germline ends came to 6 bases.

CDR3 in amino acids: CASTIQGSNTIYF. In DNA form, the CDR3 reads TGTGCCAGCACCATTCAGGGGTCAAACACCATATATTTT. This sequence joins TRBV7-9 and TRBJ1-3; a weak D match, TRBD1 (6 bases). The germline gives CDR1 SEHNR, CDR2 FQNEAQ (reference sequence). The V end was cut by 7 bases, the J end by 6 bases, with 13 bases between. The CDR3 has 13 residues.

This chain joins TRBV6-5 and TRBJ2-2; D is undetermined. Germline V gene data show CDR1 as MNHEY and CDR2 as SVGAGI. Trimming removed 2 bases from V and 1 base from J, with 2 bases in between. This CDR3 is built from 13 residues. The DNA for the CDR3 is TGTGCCAGCAGTTACCTGAACACCGGGGAGCTGTTTTTT. This codes for CASSYLNTGELFF.

The chain is built from TRBV7-8 and TRBJ2-7; D is undetermined. This CDR3 is 13 amino acids long. The germline CDR1 and CDR2 sequences are SGHVS and FQNEAQ. V was clipped by 1 base and J by 3 bases, with 7 bases between them. CDR3 protein: CASSLGINYEQYF. CDR3 coding DNA: TGTGCCAGCAGCTTAGGTATAAACTACGAGCAGTACTTC.

V and J are TRBV6-5 and TRBJ2-5; 7 bases are shared with TRBD2. CDR1 is MNHEY, CDR2 SVGAGI, per germline. V shed 0 bases, J shed 4 bases, and the junction held 2 bases outside the gene matches. The CDR3 sequence is 14 residues long. The CDR3 bases are TGTGCCAGCAGTTACTCGGGGGAGGGAGAGACCCAGTACTTC. It specifies CASSYSGEGETQYF.

The chain joins TRBV2 to TRBJ1-5; TRBD1 aligns across 11 bases. CDR1 is SNHLY and CDR2 is FYNNEI in the germline V gene. The CDR3 length is 15 residues. V gave up 6 bases and J gave up 2 bases; unmatched junction bases: 3. The CDR3 region is CASREDRGRNQPQHF. CDR3 DNA sequence: TGTGCCAGCAGGGAGGACAGGGGGCGCAATCAGCCCCAGCATTTT.

This clone appeared a single time. V gene TRBV6-1 combines with J gene TRBJ2-7; 8 bases agree with TRBD1. The CDR3 contains 16 residues. Germline assignment: CDR1 MNHNS and CDR2 SASEGT. V lost 1 base and J lost 3; bases outside the gene matches: 8. The CDR3 region is CASSEVWTGLGYEQYV. The CDR3, as DNA: TGTGCCAGCAGTGAAGTCTGGACAGGGTTAGGCTACGAGCAGTACGTC.

This clone qualifies as medium-sized. The V and J genes are TRBV28 and TRBJ1-2; D is undetermined. Germline V gives CDR1 MDHEN, CDR2 SYDVKM. V lost 3 bases and J 6 bases, leaving 11 bases between the germline ends. The CDR3 extends over 13 amino acids. The CDR3 sequence is CASSFGEVNGYTF. In DNA form, the CDR3 reads TGTGCCAGCAGTTTTGGGGAGGTGAATGGCTACACCTTC.

With respect to this clone: Its ends do not fully match the called genes, so a read error is possible. The chain is built from TRBV6-5 and TRBJ2-1; perhaps TRBD2 as D (7 bases). This CDR3 is built from 16 residues. CDR1 and CDR2 (germline): MNHEY, SVGAGI. The CDR3 loop reads CASRYSGASGYNEQFF. The DNA of the CDR3 is TGTGCCAGCAGATACTCGGGGGCTAGCGGATACAATGAGCAGTTCTTC.

V usage is TRBV23-1 and J usage is TRBJ1-6, with D hard to call. TRBV23-1 is marked as an open reading frame, function uncertain. The CDR3 covers 19 residues. The V end was cut by 8 bases, the J end by 8 bases, with 31 bases between. The CDR3 DNA reads TGCGCCAGCGGGCAACGACGGGAGGGATTCCACAGCCTGGATTCACCCCTCCACTTT. This gives the protein CASGQRREGFHSLDSPLHF.

V usage is TRBV11-3 and J usage is TRBJ1-1, with 9 bases lining up with TRBD1. The CDR3 spans 14 residues. The V segment lost 4 bases and the J segment 8 bases; nucleotides outside the gene matches: 8. From germline, CDR1 is SGHNT and CDR2 YENEEA. The CDR3 DNA reads TGTGCCAGCAGCTACGGACAGGGGATGACCGAAGCTTTCTTT. Translating it yields CASSYGQGMTEAFF.

This clone has only one observation. The rearrangement uses TRBV5-4 and TRBJ2-5, with D hard to call. The CDR3 loop spans 13 amino acids. Trimming cost V 3 bases and J 0 bases, with 6 bases left between them. The germline V gene has CDR1 SGHNT and CDR2 YYREEE (reference sequence). The CDR3, as DNA: TGTGCCAGCAGCTCCCGGGACCAAGAGACCCAGTACTTC. Translated, it gives CASSSRDQETQYF.

This clone was observed once. The chain combines TRBV7-9 with TRBJ2-6; TRBD1 matches 9 bases. Germline lookup yields CDR1 SEHNR and CDR2 FQNEAQ (reference sequence). The CDR3 extends over 19 amino acids. Trimming removed 6 bases from V and 4 bases from J; junction bases left unmatched: 16. CDR3 protein: CASSRPRGQGMSGANVLTF. CDR3 in DNA: TGTGCCAGCAGTAGGCCAAGGGGACAGGGAATGTCGGGGGCCAACGTCCTGACTTTC.

V and J are TRBV19 and TRBJ2-2, with 11 bases aligning to TRBD2. The CDR3 loop spans 13 amino acids. Germline V gives CDR1 LNHDA, CDR2 SQIVND (reference sequence). Trimming at V came to 10 bases and at J to 7 bases, leaving 5 bases not matched to a gene. The CDR3 reads CATGLAVNGELFF. In DNA, the CDR3 is TGTGCCACGGGACTAGCGGTAAACGGGGAGCTGTTTTTT.

This clone occurred a few times. The chain uses TRBV5-1 and TRBJ2-1; D is perhaps TRBD1 (5 bases). The germline V and J ends were trimmed by 4 bases and 6 bases, with 11 bases remaining between them. The germline CDR1 and CDR2 sequences are SGHRS and YFSETQ. CDR3 length equals 13 residues. Written as DNA, the CDR3 is TGCGCCAGCAGCGTTGACAGACTCAATGAGCAGTTCTTC. Its translation: CASSVDRLNEQFF.